These T cell receptor beta chains were read from a single sample in a study of CD8+ T cells in alopecia areata. Assay used: immunoSEQ multiplex PCR; TCRdb lists only in-frame clones, some missing. The sample shows about 120,000 clones, around 48% of them seen only once. The sequencing sample was made of NKG2D-low CD8+ T cells sorted from blood. The source is a human donor with alopecia areata. Both conserved end residues are part of each CDR3. A D gene is named only where the DNA matches it firmly. Size is omitted from some rows. Given values are once, few, many or a class for expanded clones.

J gene | clone size | D gene | V gene | CDR3 protein | CDR3 DNA
TRBJ1-2 | - | - | TRBV5-6 | CASSLFAGTNYGYTF | TGTGCCAGCAGCTTGTTCGCAGGCACCAACTATGGCTACACCTTC
TRBJ2-5 | few | - | TRBV29-1 | CSTPALQQETQYF | TGCAGCACCCCAGCCTTACAACAAGAGACCCAGTACTTC
TRBJ2-1 | - | - | TRBV29-1 | CSVGNGDEQFF | TGCAGCGTCGGGAACGGGGATGAGCAGTTCTTC
TRBJ2-4 | - | - | TRBV6-5 | CASSYNNIQYF | TGTGCCAGCAGTTACAATAACATTCAGTACTTC
TRBJ1-2 | few | - | TRBV29-1 | CSLEHTKDYGYTF | TGCAGCCTGGAACATACGAAAGACTATGGCTACACCTTC
TRBJ1-2 | few | TRBD1 | TRBV29-1 | CSVNMDRTYYGYTF | TGCAGCGTTAACATGGACAGGACTTACTATGGCTACACCTTC
TRBJ2-1 | - | - | TRBV29-1 | CSVNRGIGNEQFF | TGCAGCGTTAATAGGGGGATAGGCAATGAGCAGTTCTTC
TRBJ2-1 | few | - | TRBV29-1 | CSVEDTYGNEQFF | TGCAGCGTTGAAGACACTTATGGGAATGAGCAGTTCTTC
TRBJ2-1 | - | - | TRBV6-5 | CASSYSQMNEQFF | TGTGCCAGCAGTTACTCGCAGATGAATGAGCAGTTCTTC
TRBJ2-7 | - | - | TRBV5-1 | CASSLEIGYEQYF | TGCGCCAGCAGCTTGGAGATAGGTTACGAGCAGTACTTC
TRBJ2-4 | - | - | TRBV7-9 | CASSRAVDIQYF | TGTGCCAGCAGCCGAGCCGTGGACATTCAGTACTTC
TRBJ2-5 | - | TRBD2 | TRBV30 | CAWATSGGTGETQYF | TGTGCCTGGGCCACTAGCGGGGGGACGGGGGAGACCCAGTACTTC
TRBJ2-7 | - | - | TRBV7-2 | CASSFPAYEQYF | TGTGCCAGCAGCTTCCCGGCCTACGAGCAGTACTTC
TRBJ2-1 | few | - | TRBV29-1 | CSVELATEFF | TGCAGCGTTGAACTCGCGACGGAGTTCTTC
TRBJ2-3 | - | TRBD2 | TRBV5-1 | CASSLTSVFTDTQYF | TGCGCCAGCAGCTTGACTAGCGTGTTCACAGATACGCAGTATTTT
TRBJ2-7 | - | - | TRBV5-5 | CASSATGEQYF | TGTGCCAGCAGCGCGACAGGCGAGCAGTACTTC
TRBJ2-7 | - | - | TRBV5-1 | CASSLETNREQYF | TGCGCCAGCAGCTTGGAGACTAACCGCGAGCAGTACTTC
TRBJ2-5 | few | TRBD2 | TRBV28 | CASRIAGGIQETQYF | TGTGCCAGCAGAATAGCGGGGGGAATACAAGAGACCCAGTACTTC
TRBJ2-1 | few | - | TRBV28 | CASSLGQGAIYEQFF | TGTGCCAGCAGTTTAGGCCAGGGAGCAATATATGAGCAGTTCTTC
TRBJ2-2 | few | - | TRBV7-9 | CASSSSRDIVGELFF | TGTGCCAGCAGCTCGTCCCGGGACATAGTCGGGGAGCTGTTTTTT
TRBJ2-2 | few | - | TRBV29-1 | CSVEMSNTGELFF | TGCAGCGTTGAAATGTCGAACACCGGGGAGCTGTTTTTT
TRBJ1-4 | - | TRBD1 | TRBV9 | CASSTSTGFNEKLFF | TGTGCCAGCAGCACCTCGACAGGGTTCAATGAAAAACTGTTTTTT
TRBJ2-7 | few | - | TRBV29-1 | CSVEGQRSDEQYF | TGCAGCGTTGAAGGTCAAAGGTCCGACGAGCAGTACTTC
TRBJ1-1 | few | - | TRBV29-1 | CSVLPGGTEAFF | TGCAGCGTATTACCTGGTGGCACTGAAGCTTTCTTT
TRBJ2-7 | - | TRBD2 | TRBV4-3 | CASSQGLAGTNEQYF | TGCGCCAGCAGCCAAGGGCTAGCGGGGACGAACGAGCAGTACTTC
TRBJ2-1 | - | TRBD2 | TRBV4-3 | CASSQDRASGSHNEQFF | TGCGCCAGCAGCCAAGATCGGGCTAGCGGGAGCCACAATGAGCAGTTCTTC
TRBJ2-1 | few | TRBD2 | TRBV29-1 | CSGRSAGGLEQFF | TGCAGTGGAAGATCGGCGGGAGGGCTGGAGCAGTTCTTC
TRBJ2-1 | - | - | TRBV28 | CASSFSNEQFF | TGTGCCAGCAGTTTTAGCAATGAGCAGTTCTTC
TRBJ2-3 | few | - | TRBV28 | CASSRFGDTQYF | TGTGCCAGCAGTCGATTCGGAGATACGCAGTATTTT
TRBJ2-5 | - | - | TRBV5-1 | CASSFRQPLQETQYF | TGCGCCAGCAGCTTCCGTCAACCCCTTCAAGAGACCCAGTACTTC
TRBJ2-5 | - | - | TRBV20-1 | CSASEGTQYF | TGCAGTGCTAGTGAAGGGACCCAGTACTTC
TRBJ1-2 | - | - | TRBV7-6 | CASSPTGFSYTF | TGTGCCAGCAGCCCTACAGGGTTTAGCTACACCTTC
TRBJ2-1 | - | - | TRBV2 | CASNQGGSYNEQFF | TGTGCCAGCAATCAGGGGGGCTCCTACAATGAGCAGTTCTTC
TRBJ1-6 | few | TRBD1 | TRBV23-1 | CASSQPGQGRSPLHF | TGCGCCAGCAGTCAGCCGGGACAGGGTAGATCACCCCTCCACTTT
TRBJ2-2 | - | - | TRBV5-1 | CASSLEGPGELFF | TGCGCCAGCAGCTTGGAGGGTCCCGGGGAGCTGTTTTTT
TRBJ1-2 | few | - | TRBV29-1 | CSVVWSDGYTF | TGCAGCGTTGTGTGGTCCGATGGCTACACCTTC
TRBJ1-5 | - | - | TRBV6-5 | CASTSASNQPQHF | TGTGCCAGCACCTCGGCTAGCAATCAGCCCCAGCATTTT
TRBJ1-1 | few | - | TRBV29-1 | CSVETENTEAFF | TGCAGCGTTGAGACAGAGAACACTGAAGCTTTCTTT
TRBJ2-7 | - | - | TRBV7-9 | CASSPGAHEQYF | TGTGCCAGCAGCCCCGGGGCCCACGAGCAGTACTTC
TRBJ2-5 | - | TRBD1 | TRBV27 | CASSPGQGIETQYF | TGTGCCAGCAGTCCTGGACAGGGGATTGAGACCCAGTACTTC
TRBJ2-5 | few | TRBD2 | TRBV29-1 | CSASGEQGETQYF | TGCAGCGCTAGCGGGGAACAGGGAGAGACCCAGTACTTC
TRBJ2-6 | - | - | TRBV4-3 | CASSQELGTGANVLTF | TGCGCCAGCAGCCAAGAGTTGGGTACAGGGGCCAACGTCCTGACTTTC
TRBJ1-1 | few | - | TRBV29-1 | CSVGTAGGSTEAFF | TGCAGCGTTGGTACGGCGGGGGGGAGTACTGAAGCTTTCTTT
TRBJ2-7 | - | TRBD1 | TRBV7-2 | CASSWDRGDYEQYF | TGTGCCAGCAGCTGGGACAGGGGGGACTACGAGCAGTACTTC
TRBJ2-4 | - | - | TRBV30 | CAWTGGEGVAGIQYF | TGTGCCTGGACGGGGGGCGAGGGAGTAGCGGGTATTCAGTACTTC
TRBJ1-5 | - | TRBD1 | TRBV30 | CAWSGTGHSNQPQHF | TGTGCCTGGAGTGGGACAGGACATAGCAATCAGCCCCAGCATTTT
TRBJ2-3 | few | TRBD1 | TRBV2 | CAGLQGTSTDTQYF | TGTGCCGGCCTACAGGGGACGTCCACAGATACGCAGTATTTT
TRBJ1-1 | - | - | TRBV30 | CAWSVGQHGTEAFF | TGTGCCTGGAGTGTTGGGCAACATGGCACTGAAGCTTTCTTT
TRBJ2-5 | - | - | TRBV27 | CASSFSGVETQYF | TGTGCCAGCAGTTTTTCAGGGGTAGAGACCCAGTACTTC
TRBJ1-1 | - | - | TRBV29-1 | CSVGGTEAFF | TGCAGCGTGGGGGGGACTGAAGCTTTCTTT
TRBJ2-2 | - | - | TRBV27 | CASWGNTGELFF | TGTGCCAGTTGGGGGAACACCGGGGAGCTGTTTTTT
TRBJ2-3 | few | TRBD1 | TRBV29-1 | CSVNRDRGTDTQYF | TGCAGCGTGAACCGGGACAGGGGAACAGATACGCAGTATTTT
TRBJ2-7 | few | TRBD1 | TRBV7-9 | CASSWGTAAYEQYF | TGTGCCAGCAGCTGGGGGACAGCTGCCTACGAGCAGTACTTC